This TCR beta chain was captured in a study of CD8+ T cells in alopecia areata. Trimming cost V 3 bases and J 4 bases, with 0 bases left between them. The CDR3 is made up of 9 amino acids. CDR1 SQVTM and CDR2 ANQGSEA come from the germline V gene. Concerning this clone: Other DNA sequences within the sample encode an identical CDR3.

Sample treatment: oral pan-JAK inhibitor, 5-10 mg twice daily. In each case, RNA was isolated and then reverse transcribed into cDNA as the sequencing template. Data came from immunoSEQ multiplex PCR; TCRdb stores just in-frame clones and leaves some out. The table shows some 180,000 clones, with about 55% occurring only once. Specimen: CD8+ T cells sorted from blood, collected at week 24, from a patient treated with tofacitinib. This chain joins TRBV29-1 and TRBJ1-1; D uncertain. This TCR came from a human donor with alopecia areata. The CDR3 DNA reads as TGCAGCGTTGACACTGAAGCTTTCTTT. Its protein product is CSVDTEAFF.